The 26 T cell receptor beta chains listed next were all sequenced from one sample in a study of cytomegalovirus exposure and HLA in healthy donors. PCR was performed using 60 Vbeta and 13 Jbeta primers. Repertoires were generated with immunoSEQ multiplex PCR, while TCRdb's copy carries only in-frame clones and drops some. This table holds some 180,000 clones, around 76% found once. Sequencing was performed on PBMCs. The origin of the receptors is a man younger than 45 in good health and CMV-seronegative.

The rearrangement joins TRBV6-5 to TRBJ1-2; perhaps TRBD1 as D (5 bases). The CDR3 extends over 15 amino acids. CDR1 and CDR2 from the germline V gene are MNHEY and SVGAGI. The V end was cut by 6 bases, the J end by 7 bases, with 21 bases between. The DNA for the CDR3 is TGTGCCAGCAGGGGGGGTGAGGGCGGGCTAAGTGGCTACACCTTC. This codes for CASRGGEGGLSGYTF.

This clone showed up just a few times. V is TRBV4-1 and J is TRBJ1-2, with 9 bases aligning to TRBD1. The length of the CDR3 is 16 residues. Germline CDR1 is MGHRA and CDR2 is YSYEKL. Trimming removed 0 bases from V and 0 bases from J; junction bases left unmatched: 2. The CDR3 is CASSQEGTGTNYGYTF. The CDR3 nucleotides read TGCGCCAGCAGCCAAGAGGGGACAGGGACTAACTATGGCTACACCTTC.

The rearrangement joins TRBV6-6 to TRBJ2-7, with a weak D call TRBD2 (5 bases). V shed 2 bases and J shed 6 bases, with 17 bases lying between them. This CDR3 has 15 amino acids. Germline V CDR1 and CDR2: MNHNY, SVGAGI (reference sequence). CDR3: CASSYGSASISEQYF. The CDR3 region has the DNA TGTGCCAGCAGTTACGGGAGCGCCTCAATCTCCGAGCAGTACTTC.

As concerns this clone: Other DNA sequences in this sample translate to the same CDR3. V gene TRBV5-1 combines with J gene TRBJ2-2; 8 bases fit TRBD1. With 4 bases clipped from V and 4 bases from J, the junction kept 6 bases outside the gene matches. This CDR3 contains 15 residues. CDR1 and CDR2 from the germline V gene are SGHRS and YFSETQ. CDR3 loop: CASSIQGAGTGELFF. CDR3 bases: TGCGCCAGCAGCATCCAGGGGGCGGGCACCGGGGAGCTGTTTTTT.

A single count supports this clone. The V and J genes are TRBV5-6 and TRBJ2-7; the D gene is possibly TRBD1 (6 bases). Trimming removed 3 bases at V and 0 bases at J, with 16 bases between. The CDR3 is 16 residues long. Germline CDR1 is SGHDT and CDR2 is YYEEEE. The CDR3 spells CASSSTRDTLSYEQYF. CDR3 bases: TGTGCCAGCAGCTCAACCCGGGACACTCTCTCCTACGAGCAGTACTTC.

V usage is TRBV6-5 and J usage is TRBJ1-1, with D hard to call. V shed 2 bases and J shed 1 base, with 5 bases lying between them. From germline, CDR1 is MNHEY and CDR2 SVGAGI. This CDR3 spans 13 amino acids. CDR3 loop: CASSYRGNTEAFF. The CDR3 region has the DNA TGTGCCAGCAGTTACCGGGGGAACACTGAAGCTTTCTTT.

The V call is TRBV7-2, the J call TRBJ2-7; a weak D match, TRBD1 (7 bases). Germline CDR1 and CDR2: SGHTA and FQGNSA. Trimming took 5 bases from V and 0 from J, leaving 14 bases between them. The CDR3 totals 15 residues. The CDR3 here is CASSPGQGGSYEQYF. CDR3 bases: TGTGCCAGCAGCCCCGGCCAGGGGGGCTCCTACGAGCAGTACTTC.

The V gene is TRBV7-2, the J gene TRBJ1-5; a possible D gene is TRBD1 (6 bases). There are 14 residues in the CDR3. Germline loops: CDR1 SGHTA, CDR2 FQGNSA. V dropped 5 bases and J dropped 1 base, with 9 bases sitting between them. CDR3 sequence (DNA): TGTGCCAGCAGCACTGGACAGAGCAATCAGCCCCAGCATTTT. Its translation: CASSTGQSNQPQHF. The full variable domain, rest sourced from reference TRBV7-2 and TRBJ1-5, is GAGVSQSPSNKVTEKGKDVELRCDPISGHTALYWYRQSLGQGLEFLIYFQGNSAPDKSGLPSDRFSAERTGGSVSTLTIQRTQQEDSAVYLCASSTGQSNQPQHFGDGTRLSIL.

This clone occurred once. V is TRBV15 and J is TRBJ1-5; D is perhaps TRBD1 (5 bases). From germline, CDR1 is LNHNV and CDR2 YYDKDF (reference sequence). Trimming stripped 0 bases from V and 2 bases from J, with 17 bases between. The CDR3 has 18 amino acids. The DNA of the CDR3 is TGTGCCACCAGCAGAGAGGGTCGGGGCCCGGGAGGCAATCAGCCCCAGCATTTT. It codes for CATSREGRGPGGNQPQHF. The full variable domain, completed using reference TRBV15 and TRBJ1-5, is DAMVIQNPRYQVTQFGKPVTLSCSQTLNHNVMYWYQQKSSQAPKLLFHYYDKDFNNEADTPDNFQSRRPNTSFCFLDIRSPGLGDTAMYLCATSREGRGPGGNQPQHFGDGTRLSIL.

This clone occurred a few times. The gene calls are TRBV6-6 and TRBJ2-7; perhaps TRBD2 as D (7 bases). The germline gives CDR1 MNHNY, CDR2 SVGAGI (reference sequence). Trimming removed 4 bases from V and 2 bases from J, with 15 bases in between. The CDR3 contains 15 residues. DNA of the CDR3: TGTGCCAGCAGTTCGCCGGGGGGCTCGGCCTACGAGCAGTACTTC. It yields the protein CASSSPGGSAYEQYF.

The chain recombines TRBV27 with TRBJ2-3; D unresolved. V lost 5 bases to trimming and J lost 2 bases, with 5 bases between them. Germline lookup yields CDR1 MNHEY and CDR2 SMNVEV (reference sequence). This CDR3 has 12 amino acids. The CDR3: CASSLPTDTQYF. CDR3 sequence (DNA): TGTGCCAGCAGTCTCCCCACAGATACGCAGTATTTT.

The V gene is TRBV11-2, the J gene TRBJ1-3; a weak D match, TRBD1 (5 bases). The V and J ends lost 5 bases and 0 bases respectively, with 17 bases between them. The CDR3 runs to 17 residues. The V gene's germline CDR1 is SGHAT and CDR2 FQNNGV. The CDR3 DNA is TGTGCCAGCAGCCCAAGTCAATGGGGACTCTCTGGAAACACCATATATTTT. Its translation: CASSPSQWGLSGNTIYF. The full variable domain, completed using reference TRBV11-2 and TRBJ1-3, is EAGVAQSPRYKIIEKRQSVAFWCNPISGHATLYWYQQILGQGPKLLIQFQNNGVVDDSQLPKDRFSAERLKGVDSTLKIQPAKLEDSAVYLCASSPSQWGLSGNTIYFGEGSWLTVV.

As regards this clone: The junction shows a germline mismatch at one end, possibly a read error. V and J are TRBV10-3 and TRBJ1-3, with D uncertain. Germline V gives CDR1 ENHRY, CDR2 SYGVKD. There are 13 residues in the CDR3. CDR3 sequence reads: CAIRELQGNTIYF. CDR3 nucleotide sequence: TGTGCCATCAGGGAGTTGCAGGGAAACACCATATATTTT.

This clone was recorded only once. This chain uses TRBV7-3 with TRBJ2-3; D unclear. CDR1 is SGHTA, CDR2 FQGTGA, per germline. The length of the CDR3 is 13 residues. Trimming took off 4 bases at V and 6 bases at J, with 11 bases between the two ends. The CDR3 DNA is TGTGCCAGCAGCTCCGAAATAGCTGATACGCAGTATTTT. It yields the protein CASSSEIADTQYF.

This rearrangement joins TRBV7-3 to TRBJ2-1; perhaps TRBD1 as D (6 bases). The V and J ends lost 2 bases and 1 base respectively, with 9 bases between them. The CDR3 runs to 15 residues. Germline-derived CDR1 and CDR2 are SGHTA and FQGTGA. The CDR3 nucleotides read TGTGCCAGCAGCTTAGGGGGCTTGTCCTACAATGAGCAGTTCTTC. Protein: CASSLGGLSYNEQFF.

The rearrangement uses TRBV9 and TRBJ2-3; D gene unclear. The CDR3 length is 16 residues. Looked up from germline, CDR1 is SGDLS and CDR2 is YYNGEE. V was shortened by 0 bases and J by 0 bases, with 11 bases between the two germline ends. CDR3 bases: TGTGCCAGCAGCGTAGAAGCAGGTACGAGCACAGATACGCAGTATTTT. This gives the protein CASSVEAGTSTDTQYF. The full variable domain, in which reference TRBV9 and TRBJ2-3 provide the parts outside the CDR3, is DSGVTQTPKHLITATGQRVTLRCSPRSGDLSVYWYQQSLDQGLQFLIQYYNGEERAKGNILERFSAQQFPDLHSELNLSSLELGDSALYFCASSVEAGTSTDTQYFGPGTRLTVL.

A few counts support this clone. The rearrangement links TRBV5-1 to TRBJ2-1, with a possible D match to TRBD2 (5 bases). V lost 0 bases, J lost 0 bases, and 7 bases lay in between. Germline CDR1 SGHRS, CDR2 YFSETQ. This CDR3 comprises 15 residues. CDR3 amino acids: CASSLEGSSYNEQFF. The CDR3 DNA follows: TGCGCCAGCAGCTTGGAAGGGAGCTCCTACAATGAGCAGTTCTTC.

The rearrangement links TRBV2 to TRBJ1-4; D gene ambiguous. CDR3 length: 14 amino acids. The V end was cut by 4 bases, the J end by 7 bases, with 13 bases between. The germline V gene encodes CDR1 SNHLY and CDR2 FYNNEI. CDR3 amino acids: CASSASLGGEKLFF. For the CDR3, the DNA is TGTGCCAGCAGTGCTTCTCTAGGAGGTGAAAAACTGTTTTTT.

The rearrangement links TRBV5-1 to TRBJ2-7, with 7 bases identical to TRBD1. CDR3 size: 14 residues. With 4 bases clipped from V and 3 bases from J, the junction kept 7 bases outside the gene matches. Germline assignment: CDR1 SGHRS and CDR2 YFSETQ. The CDR3 loop is CASSPGQEFYEQYF. The CDR3 DNA sequence: TGCGCCAGCAGCCCCGGACAGGAATTCTACGAGCAGTACTTC.

The V gene is TRBV4-1, the J gene TRBJ1-1; TRBD1 might be the D (5 bases). Trimming removed 7 bases at V and 1 base at J, with 16 bases between. CDR1 and CDR2 (germline): MGHRA, YSYEKL. The CDR3 sequence is 15 residues long. The CDR3 nucleotides are TGCGCCAGCACCCGCCCCACCGGGGGGAACACTGAAGCTTTCTTT. Its translation is CASTRPTGGNTEAFF.

J is TRBJ2-3 and V is TRBV5-1; 7 nucleotides line up with TRBD1. The ends lost 0 bases at V and 2 bases at J; junction bases unmatched: 3. The CDR3 contains 15 residues. Germline CDR1 SGHRS, CDR2 YFSETQ. DNA for the CDR3: TGCGCCAGCAGCTTGGAAGGGGGCCTCACAGATACGCAGTATTTT. Translating gives CASSLEGGLTDTQYF. Looking up the rest from reference TRBV5-1 and TRBJ2-3 gives the full variable domain: KAGVTQTPRYLIKTRGQQVTLSCSPISGHRSVSWYQQTPGQGLQFLFEYFSETQRNKGNFPGRFSGRQFSNSRSEMNVSTLELGDSALYLCASSLEGGLTDTQYFGPGTRLTVL.

In its sample, this clone was seen a few times. The rearrangement links TRBV21-1 to TRBJ2-7; the table's D call, TRBD2, has no DNA check behind it. TRBV21-1 is a pseudogene. The CDR3 contains 17 residues. The CDR3 nucleotides read TGTGCCAGCAGCAAAGACATAAGTGCACTAGCGCCCTACGAGCAGTACTTC. This translates into CASSKDISALAPYEQYF.

The gene calls are TRBV14 and TRBJ2-7; 12 nucleotides align to TRBD2. The CDR3 spans 16 residues. The junction had 1 base not matched to a gene; V was cut back by 1 base and J by 0 bases. CDR1 is SGHDN, CDR2 FVKESK, per germline. The DNA of the CDR3 is TGTGCCAGCAGCCAAGGACTAGCGGGAGTCTCCTACGAGCAGTACTTC. Translating gives CASSQGLAGVSYEQYF. Based on the CDR3 plus reference TRBV14 and TRBJ2-7, the full variable domain is EAGVTQFPSHSVIEKGQTVTLRCDPISGHDNLYWYRRVMGKEIKFLLHFVKESKQDESGMPNNRFLAERTGGTYSTLKVQPAELEDSGVYFCASSQGLAGVSYEQYFGPGTRLTVT.

The chain combines TRBV6-6 with TRBJ1-4; possibly TRBD1 for D (5 bases). CDR1 and CDR2 (germline): MNHNY, SVGAGI (reference sequence). This CDR3 contains 15 residues. Trimming left V 6 bases short and J 2 bases short, with 13 bases between. CDR3 DNA sequence: TGTGCCAGCAGGGGACTTAGGGCCACTAATGAAAAACTGTTTTTT. This sequence encodes CASRGLRATNEKLFF.

The chain uses TRBV9 and TRBJ2-1; 8 bases are a match to TRBD2. Per germline, CDR1 SGDLS and CDR2 YYNGEE. Trimming took 4 bases from V and 0 from J; bases not matched to a gene: 6. The CDR3 has 16 amino acids. The CDR3 nucleotides are TGTGCCAGCAGCCCCCGACTAGCGACCTCCTACAATGAGCAGTTCTTC. It specifies CASSPRLATSYNEQFF.

J is TRBJ2-7 and V is TRBV27, with 8 bases lining up with TRBD1. V was clipped by 2 bases and J by 2 bases; unmatched bases: 2. CDR3 length equals 14 residues. Germline CDR1 MNHEY, CDR2 SMNVEV (reference sequence). The CDR3 here is CASSLRTGTYEQYF. In DNA, the CDR3 is TGTGCCAGCAGTTTACGGACAGGGACCTACGAGCAGTACTTC.